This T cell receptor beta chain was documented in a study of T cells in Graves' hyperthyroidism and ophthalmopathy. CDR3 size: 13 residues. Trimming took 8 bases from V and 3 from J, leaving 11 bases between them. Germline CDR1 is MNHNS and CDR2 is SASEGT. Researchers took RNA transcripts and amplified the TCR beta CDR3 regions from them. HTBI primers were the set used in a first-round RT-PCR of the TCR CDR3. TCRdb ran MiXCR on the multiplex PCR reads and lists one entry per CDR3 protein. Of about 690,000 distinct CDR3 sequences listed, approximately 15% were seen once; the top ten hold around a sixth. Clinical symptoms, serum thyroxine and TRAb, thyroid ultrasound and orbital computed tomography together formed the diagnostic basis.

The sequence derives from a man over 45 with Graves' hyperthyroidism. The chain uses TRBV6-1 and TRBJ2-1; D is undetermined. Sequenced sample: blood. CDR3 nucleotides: TGTGCCAGCGGCTCTGCAATCTACAATGAGCAGTTCTTC. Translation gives CASGSAIYNEQFF.